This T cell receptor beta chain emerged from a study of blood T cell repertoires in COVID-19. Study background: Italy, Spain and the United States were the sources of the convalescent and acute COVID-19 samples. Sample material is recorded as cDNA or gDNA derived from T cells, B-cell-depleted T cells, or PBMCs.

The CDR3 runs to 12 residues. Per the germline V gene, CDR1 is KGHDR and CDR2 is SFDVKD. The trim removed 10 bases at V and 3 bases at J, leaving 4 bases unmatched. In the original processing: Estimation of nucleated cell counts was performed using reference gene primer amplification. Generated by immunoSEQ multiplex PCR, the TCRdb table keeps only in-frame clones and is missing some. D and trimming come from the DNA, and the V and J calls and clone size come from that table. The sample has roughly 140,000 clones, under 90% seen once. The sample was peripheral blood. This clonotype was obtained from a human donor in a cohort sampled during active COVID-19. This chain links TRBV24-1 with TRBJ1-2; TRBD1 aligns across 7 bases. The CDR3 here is CATGQGDYGYTF. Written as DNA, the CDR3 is TGTGCCACGGGGCAGGGGGACTATGGCTACACCTTC.